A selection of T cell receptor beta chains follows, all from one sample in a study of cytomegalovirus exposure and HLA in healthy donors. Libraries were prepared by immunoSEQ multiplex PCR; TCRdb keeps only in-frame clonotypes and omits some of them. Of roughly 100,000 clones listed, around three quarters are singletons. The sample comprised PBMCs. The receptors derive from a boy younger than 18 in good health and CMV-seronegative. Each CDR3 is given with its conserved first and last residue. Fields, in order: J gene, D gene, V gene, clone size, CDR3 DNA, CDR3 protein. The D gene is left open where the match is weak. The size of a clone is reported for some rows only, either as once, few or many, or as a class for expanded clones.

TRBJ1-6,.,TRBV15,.,TGTGCCACCAGCAGAGATCAGGGCTATAATTCACCCCTCCACTTT,CATSRDQGYNSPLHF
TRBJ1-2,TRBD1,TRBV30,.,TGTGCCTATGAAACAGGGGCCCCCCGGTATGGCTACACCTTC,CAYETGAPRYGYTF
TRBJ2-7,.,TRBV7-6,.,TGTGCCAGCAGCGACGGGGGTAGAGGCTACGAGCAGTACTTC,CASSDGGRGYEQYF
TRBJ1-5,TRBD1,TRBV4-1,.,TGCGCCAGCAGCCAAGGGGCCGGGACAGGGGGTCAGCCCCAGCATTTT,CASSQGAGTGGQPQHF
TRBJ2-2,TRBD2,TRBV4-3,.,TGCGCCAGCAGCCGAGCTCCCCTAGCGGGGTTATCGAACACCGGGGAGCTGTTTTTT,CASSRAPLAGLSNTGELFF
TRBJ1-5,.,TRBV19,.,TGTGCCAGTAGTTTACAGGATTATAGCAATCAGCCCCAGCATTTT,CASSLQDYSNQPQHF
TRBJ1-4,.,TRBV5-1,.,TGCGCCAGCAGCTTGCTCGGGACAACTAATGAAAAACTGTTTTTT,CASSLLGTTNEKLFF
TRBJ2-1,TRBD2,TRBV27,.,TGTGCCAGCAGTTTACTGACTAGCAGAGACAATGAGCAGTTCTTC,CASSLLTSRDNEQFF
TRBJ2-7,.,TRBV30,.,TGTGCCTGGAGCCCGACTCCTTACGAGCAGTACTTC,CAWSPTPYEQYF
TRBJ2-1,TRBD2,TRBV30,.,TGTGCCTGGAGTGTTGGGCTAGCGGGAGGTGAGCAGTTCTTC,CAWSVGLAGGEQFF
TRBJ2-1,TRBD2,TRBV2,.,TGTGCCAGCAGTGACTCTAGCGGGGGTTCCTACAATGAGCAGTTCTTC,CASSDSSGGSYNEQFF
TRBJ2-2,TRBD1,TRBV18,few,TGTGCCAGCTCACCCAGACAGGGCAACACCGGGGAGCTGTTTTTT,CASSPRQGNTGELFF
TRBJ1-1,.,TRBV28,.,TGTGCCAGCAGTTCTCCGGGGATTGGGTACACTGAAGCTTTCTTT,CASSSPGIGYTEAFF
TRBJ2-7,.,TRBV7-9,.,TGTGCCAGCAGCTTACTCGGGGCAGGGGCCGAGCAGTACTTC,CASSLLGAGAEQYF
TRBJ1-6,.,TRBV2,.,TGTGCCAGCCAGGGAACCTATAATTCACCCCTCCACTTT,CASQGTYNSPLHF
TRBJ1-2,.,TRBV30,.,TGTGCCTGGACCCCCACAGGGCTAAACTATGGCTACACCTTC,CAWTPTGLNYGYTF
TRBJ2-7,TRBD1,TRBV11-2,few,TGTGCCAGCAGCTCATTCGGGACAGGGGGCTCCTACGAGCAGTACTTC,CASSSFGTGGSYEQYF
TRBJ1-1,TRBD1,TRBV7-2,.,TGTGCCAGCGCCCTAGACAGGGAGACTGAAGCTTTCTTT,CASALDRETEAFF
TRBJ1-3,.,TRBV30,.,TGTGCCTGGAGTTCAGGAAACACCATATATTTT,CAWSSGNTIYF